This T cell receptor beta chain is drawn from a study of cytomegalovirus exposure and HLA in healthy donors. In the study overall: A preliminary data release comprised 91 million or so unique TCRs obtained from HLA-typed donors. Broader study findings: CMV antigen specificity was confirmed in vitro for a few CMV-associated chains. Roughly uniform depth of sequencing across donors was assumed in presence/absence analyses.

PCR used 60 Vbeta primers and 13 Jbeta primers. Clones were read by immunoSEQ multiplex PCR, and TCRdb kept only the in-frame ones, dropping some. Of 95,000 to 150,000 clones listed, 76% are singletons. This clone was counted a single time. Its target is unknown. At one end the junction does not follow the germline gene, possibly because of a read error. At collection, donors were nominally healthy, but unrecorded immune exposures were probable. The germline CDR1 and CDR2 sequences are SEHNR and FQNEAQ (reference sequence). The CDR3 has 16 residues. The TCR originated in a man between 50 and 59 years old in good health and CMV-seronegative. The chain couples TRBV7-9 to TRBJ1-2; TRBD1 is a possible D gene (5 bases). The sequencing sample was made of PBMCs. The CDR3 nucleotides read TGTTCCAGCAGCCCCCTCGGGTGGGGTAGGGGCTATGGCTACACCTTC. This translates into CSSSPLGWGRGYGYTF.